These 14 T cell receptor beta chains were sequenced from one sample in a study of OX40 agonist ivuxolimab in advanced cancers. Sequencing used immunoSEQ multiplex PCR; TCRdb keeps in-frame clones, though not all of them. The data hold about 50,000 clones, with more than 75% observed a single time. The sample here was CD4+ or CD8+ T cells sorted from blood, taken in a trial of the OX40 agonist ivuxolimab. The receptors originated from an adult with an advanced solid tumor such as melanoma, head and neck, liver or kidney cancer.

V is TRBV30 and J is TRBJ2-1; D unclear. The CDR3 is 14 amino acids. V lost 2 bases to trimming and J lost 2 bases, with 10 bases between them. Germline V lookup: CDR1 GTSNPN, CDR2 SVGIG (reference sequence). The CDR3 region is CAWSPTRTYNEQFF. The CDR3 region has the DNA TGTGCCTGGAGTCCGACTCGCACCTACAATGAGCAGTTCTTC.

The chain links TRBV5-1 to TRBJ2-3; no firm D call. Trimming took off 4 bases at V and 2 bases at J, with 5 bases between the two ends. This CDR3 region has 12 residues. Germline assignment: CDR1 SGHRS and CDR2 YFSETQ. CDR3 DNA sequence: TGCGCCAGCAGCGTTCACACAGATACGCAGTATTTT. Its protein product is CASSVHTDTQYF.

This clone occurred once. The V and J genes are TRBV2 and TRBJ2-7; 10 positions agree with TRBD2. CDR3 size: 15 residues. Per germline, CDR1 SNHLY and CDR2 FYNNEI. The V gene end was trimmed by 3 bases and the J gene end by 5 bases; junction bases not matched to a gene: 7. CDR3 protein: CASSDGTSATHEQYF. As DNA, the CDR3 is TGTGCCAGCAGTGATGGGACTAGCGCAACCCACGAGCAGTACTTC.

This chain links TRBV9 with TRBJ2-3; 8 bases line up with TRBD2. Germline lookup yields CDR1 SGDLS and CDR2 YYNGEE. V gave up 0 bases and J gave up 5 bases; unmatched junction bases: 5. CDR3 length: 15 amino acids. The CDR3 DNA reads as TGTGCCAGCAGCGTAGCCCCGGGAGGGGGAGATACGCAGTATTTT. Amino acids: CASSVAPGGGDTQYF.

This chain uses TRBV5-6 with TRBJ1-1; 7 bases match TRBD1. This CDR3 comprises 14 residues. V was pared by 5 bases and J by 2 bases, with 6 bases of the junction left unmatched. CDR1 and CDR2 from the germline V gene are SGHDT and YYEEEE. The chain's CDR3 is CASRRDSANTEAFF. CDR3 DNA sequence: TGTGCCAGCAGACGGGACAGCGCCAACACTGAAGCTTTCTTT.

The V gene is TRBV20-1, the J gene TRBJ2-7; 9 bases are a match to TRBD1. Germline trimming cut 6 bases from V and 4 bases from J; bases unmatched to any gene: 1. There are 11 residues in the CDR3. Germline V gene sequence: CDR1 DFQATT, CDR2 SNEGSKA (reference sequence). The CDR3 DNA sequence: TGCAGTGCCGGACAGGGGTACGAGCAGTACTTC. Translated: CSAGQGYEQYF.

This chain joins TRBV6-1 and TRBJ2-7, with D perhaps matching TRBD1 (5 bases). Deletions cut 0 bases from V and 0 bases from J, with 9 bases between. The V gene's germline CDR1 is MNHNS and CDR2 SASEGT. CDR3 size: 15 residues. CDR3 DNA sequence: TGTGCCAGCAGTGAAGCTCTGACAGTCTCCTACGAGCAGTACTTC. Its translation: CASSEALTVSYEQYF.

The rearrangement uses TRBV12-5 and TRBJ2-3; 7 bases line up with TRBD2. Germline lookup yields CDR1 LGHNT and CDR2 FRNRAP. V trimming: 2 bases; J trimming: 0 bases; junction bases outside the gene matches: 2. The CDR3 runs to 15 residues. This CDR3 reads CASGLRGDSTDTQYF. CDR3 nucleotides: TGTGCTAGTGGTTTGCGGGGGGATAGCACAGATACGCAGTATTTT.

The V gene is TRBV21-1, the J gene TRBJ2-2; TRBD1, the table's D call, was not compared with the DNA. TRBV21-1 is described as a pseudogene. The CDR3 is made up of 18 amino acids. The CDR3 loop is CASSKTSHGQGRTGELFF. Here the CDR3 DNA reads TGTGCCAGCAGCAAAACCTCCCATGGGCAGGGCCGGACCGGGGAGCTGTTTTTT.

The V call is TRBV4-1, the J call TRBJ1-1, with TRBD1 as a possible D gene (6 bases). The CDR3 extends over 13 amino acids. The germline CDR1 and CDR2 sequences are MGHRA and YSYEKL. V lost 4 bases and J 4 bases, leaving 10 bases between the germline ends. The CDR3 spells CASSRGQSTEAFF. The CDR3 DNA is TGCGCCAGCAGCCGAGGACAGAGCACTGAAGCTTTCTTT.

V and J are TRBV19 and TRBJ1-1, with no clear D. Germline-derived CDR1 and CDR2 are LNHDA and SQIVND (reference sequence). The CDR3 runs to 13 residues. Trimming left V 6 bases short and J 0 bases short, with 8 bases between. The CDR3 protein is CASRTRMNTEAFF. The CDR3 DNA sequence: TGTGCCAGTAGAACAAGGATGAACACTGAAGCTTTCTTT.

V and J are TRBV11-1 and TRBJ2-7, with D perhaps TRBD1 (5 bases). V gave up 0 bases and J gave up 1 base, with 13 bases separating them. The germline gives CDR1 SGHAT, CDR2 FQDESV (reference sequence). The CDR3 extends over 16 amino acids. As DNA, the CDR3 is TGTGCCAGCAGCTTAGCTGGGGCGGTGTCGTCCTACGAGCAGTACTTC. It specifies CASSLAGAVSSYEQYF.

V gene TRBV5-1 combines with J gene TRBJ1-2, with D unclear. The germline V and J ends were trimmed by 4 bases and 6 bases, with 16 bases remaining between them. Germline CDR1 SGHRS, CDR2 YFSETQ. The CDR3 is 14 amino acids. The DNA for the CDR3 is TGCGCCAGCAGCCCGCGCGAAGGGATGGATGGCTACACCTTC. Amino acids: CASSPREGMDGYTF.

The chain couples TRBV6-5 to TRBJ2-1; TRBD1 is a possible D gene (5 bases). Germline V gene sequence: CDR1 MNHEY, CDR2 SVGAGI. This CDR3 has 14 residues. Trimming removed 3 bases at V and 8 bases at J, with 14 bases between. DNA of the CDR3: TGTGCCAGCAGTTATAACATGGGGCCCGATGAGCAGTTCTTC. Residues: CASSYNMGPDEQFF.